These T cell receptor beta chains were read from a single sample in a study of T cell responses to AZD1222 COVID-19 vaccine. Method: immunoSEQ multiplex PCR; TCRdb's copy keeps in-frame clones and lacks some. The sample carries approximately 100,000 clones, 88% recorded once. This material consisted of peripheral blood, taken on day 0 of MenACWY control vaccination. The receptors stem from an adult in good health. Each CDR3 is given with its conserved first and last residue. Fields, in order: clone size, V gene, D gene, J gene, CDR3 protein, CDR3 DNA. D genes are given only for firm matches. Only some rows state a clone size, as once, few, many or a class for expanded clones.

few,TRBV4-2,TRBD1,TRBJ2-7,CASSQVPGGIDEQYF,TGTGCCAGCAGCCAAGTTCCAGGGGGCATTGACGAGCAGTACTTC
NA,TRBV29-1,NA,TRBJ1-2,CSVERAEANYGYTF,TGCAGCGTTGAACGGGCGGAAGCTAACTATGGCTACACCTTC
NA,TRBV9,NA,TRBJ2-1,CASSVERTPSSYNEQFF,TGTGCCAGCAGCGTAGAGAGGACTCCCAGCTCCTACAATGAGCAGTTCTTC
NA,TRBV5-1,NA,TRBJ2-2,CASKKQGLGFNTGELFF,TGCGCCAGCAAAAAACAGGGTCTGGGCTTTAACACCGGGGAGCTGTTTTTT
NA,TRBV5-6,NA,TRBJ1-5,CASSYEGGNQPQHF,TGTGCCAGCAGCTACGAGGGAGGCAATCAGCCCCAGCATTTT
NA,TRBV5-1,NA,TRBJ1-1,CASSKERQDPDTEAFF,TGCGCCAGCAGCAAAGAAAGGCAAGATCCTGACACTGAAGCTTTCTTT
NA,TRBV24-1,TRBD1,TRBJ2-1,CATSDLRQGAVGNEQFF,TGTGCCACCAGTGATTTGCGACAGGGGGCGGTGGGCAATGAGCAGTTCTTC
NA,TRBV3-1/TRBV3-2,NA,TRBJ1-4,CASSQDVGGNEKLFF,TGTGCCAGCAGCCAAGATGTAGGGGGGAATGAAAAACTGTTTTTT
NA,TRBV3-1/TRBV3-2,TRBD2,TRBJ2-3,CASSQDSGGVTDTQYF,TGTGCCAGCAGCCAAGATTCGGGGGGGGTCACAGATACGCAGTATTTT
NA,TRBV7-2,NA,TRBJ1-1,CASSLVATLNPEAFF,TGTGCCAGCAGCTTAGTTGCCACACTCAACCCTGAAGCTTTCTTT
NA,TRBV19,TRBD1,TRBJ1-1,CASSIGVAGQTNTEAFF,TGTGCCAGTAGTATTGGTGTAGCGGGACAGACAAACACTGAAGCTTTCTTT
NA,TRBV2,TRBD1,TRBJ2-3,CASSRFRQGGTDTQYF,TGTGCCAGCAGCCGTTTTAGACAGGGCGGCACAGATACGCAGTATTTT
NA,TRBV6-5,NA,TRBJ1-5,CASSSVGGQPQHF,TGTGCCAGCAGTTCGGTCGGGGGACAGCCCCAGCATTTT
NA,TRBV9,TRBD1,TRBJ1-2,CASSEIGTGEGYTF,TGTGCCAGCAGCGAGATCGGGACAGGGGAAGGCTACACCTTC
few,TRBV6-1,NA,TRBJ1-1,CASSETGRAEAFF,TGTGCCAGCAGTGAAACCGGACGGGCTGAAGCTTTCTTT
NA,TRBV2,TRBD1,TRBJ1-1,CAGQGNTEAFF,TGTGCCGGACAGGGAAACACTGAAGCTTTCTTT
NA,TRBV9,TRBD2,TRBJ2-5,CASSVSSGGAETQYF,TGTGCCAGCAGCGTCTCATCCGGGGGGGCTGAGACCCAGTACTTC
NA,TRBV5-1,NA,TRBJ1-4,CASSLELNEKLFF,TGCGCCAGCAGCTTGGAGCTTAATGAAAAACTGTTTTTT
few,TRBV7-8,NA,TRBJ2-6,CASSLDSLSGANVLTF,TGTGCCAGCAGCTTAGACAGCCTCTCTGGGGCCAACGTCCTGACTTTC
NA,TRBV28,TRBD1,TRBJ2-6,CASNRQGASGANVLTF,TGTGCCAGCAACCGACAGGGGGCTTCTGGGGCCAACGTCCTGACTTTC
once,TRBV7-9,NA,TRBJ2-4,CASSQDLQGAIQYF,TGTGCCAGCAGCCAAGATCTGCAGGGCGCCATTCAGTACTTC
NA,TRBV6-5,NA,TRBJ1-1,CASSRTGTAMGAFF,TGTGCCAGCAGTCGGACCGGGACGGCCATGGGAGCTTTCTTT
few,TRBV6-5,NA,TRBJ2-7,CASSRQGGSYEQYF,TGTGCCAGCAGCCGACAGGGAGGGTCCTACGAGCAGTACTTC
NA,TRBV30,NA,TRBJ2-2,CAWTPLAITGELFF,TGTGCCTGGACCCCCCTCGCGATCACCGGGGAGCTGTTTTTT
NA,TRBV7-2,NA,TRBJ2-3,CASSLGLQTDTQYF,TGTGCCAGCAGCTTGGGACTTCAGACCGATACGCAGTATTTT